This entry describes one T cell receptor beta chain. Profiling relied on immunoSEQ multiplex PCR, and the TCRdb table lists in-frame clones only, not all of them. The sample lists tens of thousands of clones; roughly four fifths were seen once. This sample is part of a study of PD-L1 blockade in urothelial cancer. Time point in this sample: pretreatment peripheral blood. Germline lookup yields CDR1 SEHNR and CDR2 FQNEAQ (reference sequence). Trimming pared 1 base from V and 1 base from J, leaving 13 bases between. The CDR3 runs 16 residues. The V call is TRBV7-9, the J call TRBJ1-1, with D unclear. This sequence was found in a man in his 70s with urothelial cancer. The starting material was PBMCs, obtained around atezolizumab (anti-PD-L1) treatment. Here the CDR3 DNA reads TGTGCCAGCAGCTTAGTAGAGGGTGAGGGGAACACTGAAGCTTTCTTT. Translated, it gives CASSLVEGEGNTEAFF.